This TCR beta chain was sequenced in a study of shared clonotypes between healthy human individuals. The authors' processing: Owing to the provision of junction-only sequences devoid of quality scores by immunoSEQ, filtering differed. The table came from immunoSEQ multiplex PCR; TCRdb's copy has only in-frame clones and leaves some out. V, J and clone size derive from that table, while D and trimming were established from the DNA sequence. Of some 2 million clones in the sample, around 96% were seen once. This CDR3 is built from 11 residues. Between the trimmed V and J ends, which lost 4 bases and 6 bases, there was a span of 8 bases. Germline V CDR1 and CDR2: SGDLS, YYNGEE. Positively selected for CCR7, the CD45RO-negative cells used as naive CD8 cells excluded terminally differentiated effector memory CD45RA+ cells. There were only Caucasian adults among the donors, and all lived in Nashville, Tennessee.

The V and J genes are TRBV9 and TRBJ2-7, with D unresolved. The sequence came from a man aged 18 to 29 in good health. Sequencing was carried out using naive CD8+ T cells sorted from blood. The CDR3 is CASSLNGEQYF. The CDR3 nucleotides are TGTGCCAGCAGCTTGAACGGCGAGCAGTACTTC.